The rows below give T cell receptor beta chains drawn from one sample of a study of shared clonotypes between healthy human individuals. Assay used: immunoSEQ multiplex PCR; TCRdb lists only in-frame clones, some missing. The sample records under 2,000,000 clones, approximately 94% being singletons. The specimen sequenced was naive CD8+ T cells sorted from blood. These receptors were collected from a man aged 18-30 years in good health. Each CDR3 is given without its conserved first and last residue. Each record gives: D gene, clone size, V gene, CDR3 protein. D genes are given only for firm matches. Not all rows give a size; the values are once, few, many and, for expanded clones, a class.

D: TRBD1; size: NA; V: TRBV27; CDR3: ASNPGTGGWNTQY
D: TRBD2; size: NA; V: TRBV9; CDR3: ASSVDLAGGNEQF
D: NA; size: NA; V: TRBV9; CDR3: ASSPRTVSYEQY
D: TRBD2; size: NA; V: TRBV7-9; CDR3: ASSPGTSGSRYEQY
D: NA; size: NA; V: TRBV7-2; CDR3: ASSLESGDGTQY
D: NA; size: NA; V: TRBV6-1; CDR3: ASTPPWGTEAF
D: NA; size: NA; V: TRBV9; CDR3: ASSAGMNTEAF
D: NA; size: many; V: TRBV6-6; CDR3: ASSVTPMRPQETQY
D: NA; size: NA; V: TRBV4-3; CDR3: ASSQAVGTSYYNEQF
D: NA; size: once; V: TRBV13; CDR3: ASSLGGLSNQPQH
D: NA; size: NA; V: TRBV7-8; CDR3: ASTGGDSVSEYNEQF
D: NA; size: NA; V: TRBV30; CDR3: AWSADASYEQY
D: NA; size: NA; V: TRBV19; CDR3: ASKDNSPLH
D: TRBD1; size: NA; V: TRBV7-9; CDR3: ASSLGGTGTQETQY
D: TRBD2; size: NA; V: TRBV7-9; CDR3: ASSWTSGGLAKNIQY
D: NA; size: NA; V: TRBV5-3; CDR3: ARSWGLWRRILGNTIY
D: NA; size: NA; V: TRBV27; CDR3: ASSLSIESYYEQY
D: TRBD2; size: NA; V: TRBV9; CDR3: ASSEASGPNYEQY
D: TRBD2; size: NA; V: TRBV2; CDR3: ASPRRLAGGIETQY
D: NA; size: NA; V: TRBV7-9; CDR3: ASSLGGSSKD
D: NA; size: NA; V: TRBV12-2; CDR3: ASRPLGLGSNEQF
D: NA; size: NA; V: TRBV11-2; CDR3: ASSLDRWVWIEQY
D: NA; size: NA; V: TRBV9; CDR3: ASSEYNEQF
D: NA; size: NA; V: TRBV5-1; CDR3: ASSPEDPTSSYEQY
D: NA; size: once; V: TRBV5-1; CDR3: ASSLDGRVEKLF
D: TRBD1; size: few; V: TRBV19; CDR3: ASGVDREVGGYT
D: NA; size: NA; V: TRBV13; CDR3: ASRDELGNEAF
D: TRBD2; size: NA; V: TRBV18; CDR3: ASSPAGGSYNEQF
D: NA; size: NA; V: TRBV28; CDR3: ASISGAAYEQY
D: NA; size: NA; V: TRBV7-9; CDR3: ASSPRDGNTDTQY
D: TRBD2; size: NA; V: TRBV29-1; CDR3: SVELGTSGSYEQY
D: NA; size: NA; V: TRBV5-6; CDR3: ASSSRTLNQPQH
D: TRBD1; size: NA; V: TRBV2; CDR3: ASSEPGQGEIDAYEQY
D: TRBD2; size: once; V: TRBV29-1; CDR3: SVEDLQRELGGQF
D: NA; size: NA; V: TRBV20-1; CDR3: SASGTNEQF
D: NA; size: NA; V: TRBV9; CDR3: ASSVAGTPISPLH
D: TRBD1; size: NA; V: TRBV9; CDR3: ASSGTGGTHEQF
D: TRBD2; size: NA; V: TRBV2; CDR3: ASSWTSEGEQY
D: TRBD2; size: NA; V: TRBV27; CDR3: ASSLGLAKVPQY
D: NA; size: NA; V: TRBV14; CDR3: ASSYSSGFSYEQY
D: NA; size: once; V: TRBV5-4; CDR3: ASGEVDITGELF
D: NA; size: NA; V: TRBV29-1; CDR3: SAREQGDYEQY
D: TRBD2; size: once; V: TRBV6-4; CDR3: ASSDTSGDTQY
D: NA; size: NA; V: TRBV11-2; CDR3: ASSLGILGGRDEQF
D: NA; size: NA; V: TRBV6-5; CDR3: ASKRDSYLGYEQY
D: NA; size: NA; V: TRBV6-5; CDR3: ASRASLEGYT
D: NA; size: NA; V: TRBV11-2; CDR3: ASSLGTGEQY
D: TRBD1; size: NA; V: TRBV5-1; CDR3: ASSSLGTGGHGYT
D: NA; size: NA; V: TRBV14; CDR3: ASSQIGTKTQY
D: NA; size: NA; V: TRBV2; CDR3: ASSEARQSLNSPLH
D: NA; size: NA; V: TRBV5-1; CDR3: ASSPSPRAQETQY
D: NA; size: NA; V: TRBV5-6; CDR3: ASSLGISPGEKLF
D: NA; size: NA; V: TRBV27; CDR3: ASSFTSPSTDTQY
D: NA; size: NA; V: TRBV2; CDR3: ASRGASDRSTTNEKLF
D: NA; size: NA; V: TRBV15; CDR3: ATSRGVESTDTQY